This is a list of T cell receptor beta chains from one sample in a study of blood T cell repertoires in COVID-19. The method was immunoSEQ multiplex PCR; TCRdb's version includes in-frame clones alone and lacks a portion of them. The sample shows 98,000 or so clones, about 82% of them seen only once. The source material was peripheral blood. All receptors come from a woman aged 55-69 years in a cohort sampled during active or convalescent COVID-19. Each CDR3 is given without its conserved first and last residue. Each record gives: V gene, CDR3 protein.

TRBV2	ASSEAGIYGYT
TRBV12-5	ASGWGLPADTQY
TRBV5-1	ASSFLSGLAVLNEQF
TRBV5-1	ASSPGTVQETQY
TRBV28	ASSFWGGNTEAF
TRBV24-1	ATSDFGGFGYT
TRBV28	ASRPGLAGPQETQY
TRBV5-6	ASSPTYRANYGYT
TRBV6-5	ASRGTGGYGPLH
TRBV19	ASSSRQAGYT
TRBV3-1/TRBV3-2	ASSQELAGGRETQY
TRBV5-4	ASSLISAGELF
TRBV27	ASSPRVRAGYGEQY
TRBV30	ASFSPQGNYGYT
TRBV5-4	ASSLGPAGEYNEQF
TRBV6-1	ASSEELYANYGYT
TRBV30	AWSSGLAGKGEQF
TRBV12-3/TRBV12-4	ASSPGIPTEAF
TRBV3-1/TRBV3-2	ASSPGGSHYGYT
TRBV7-2	ASSLRPGQGDGYT
TRBV29-1	SVTQDGSGYT
TRBV19	ASSALLGTSGRELF
TRBV6-2/TRBV6-3	ASSYSSRESGNTIY
TRBV5-1	ASSLAGGESRNEQF
TRBV19	ASGGTGNQPQH
TRBV4-1	ASSQAWRGTGSYEQY
TRBV19	ASSIVGHLEGDEQF
TRBV5-1	ASSLSAGGHTGELF
TRBV9	ASSVGSKKETQY
TRBV2	ASGGRAIDTQY
TRBV19	ASTDHGSTDTQY
TRBV19	ASTTDRATEAF
TRBV25-1	ASSPQVDEQF
TRBV9	ASSVQGTGYGYT
TRBV29-1	SAKDTPYEQY
TRBV6-5	ASSYSDSVYGYT
TRBV2	ASSEGSWTVNTEAF
TRBV7-2	ASSPPRPGADEKLF
TRBV11-1	ASSLRTDGYT
TRBV5-1	ASSSAPGESNEQF
TRBV7-9	ASSFSQGAREKLF
TRBV11-3	ASSQTSGIGETQY
TRBV7-3	ASSSWTETTGELF
TRBV4-1	ASSQEAGLGAVMTEAF
TRBV19	ASSIDRTEEAIAKNIQY
TRBV10-2	ASSVERGGNSPLH
TRBV30	ACRWGGRYEQY
TRBV5-4	ASSTGQGQNTGELF
TRBV19	ASSTRTGDAPQH
TRBV5-4	ASSIDRASGYT